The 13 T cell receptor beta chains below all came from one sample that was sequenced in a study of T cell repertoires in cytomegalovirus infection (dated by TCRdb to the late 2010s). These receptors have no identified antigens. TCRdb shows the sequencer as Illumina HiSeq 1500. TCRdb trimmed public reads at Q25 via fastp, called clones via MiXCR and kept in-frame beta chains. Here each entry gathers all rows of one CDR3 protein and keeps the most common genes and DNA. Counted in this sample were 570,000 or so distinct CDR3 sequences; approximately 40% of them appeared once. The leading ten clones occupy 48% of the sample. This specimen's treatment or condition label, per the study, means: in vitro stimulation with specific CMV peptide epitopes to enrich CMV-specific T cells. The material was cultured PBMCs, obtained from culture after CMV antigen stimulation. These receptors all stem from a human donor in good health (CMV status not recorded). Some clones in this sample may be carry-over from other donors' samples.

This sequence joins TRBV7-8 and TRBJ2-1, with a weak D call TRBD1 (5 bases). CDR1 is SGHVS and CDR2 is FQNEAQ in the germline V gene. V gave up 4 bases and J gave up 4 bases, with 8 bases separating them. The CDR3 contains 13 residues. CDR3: CASSSQGYNEQFF. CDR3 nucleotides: TGTGCCAGCAGCTCGCAGGGATACAATGAGCAGTTCTTC. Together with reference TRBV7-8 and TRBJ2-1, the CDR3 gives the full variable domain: GAGVSQSPRYKVAKRGQDVALRCDPISGHVSLFWYQQALGQGPEFLTYFQNEAQLDKSGLPSDRFFAERPEGSVSTLKIQRTQQEDSAVYLCASSSQGYNEQFFGPGTRLTVL.

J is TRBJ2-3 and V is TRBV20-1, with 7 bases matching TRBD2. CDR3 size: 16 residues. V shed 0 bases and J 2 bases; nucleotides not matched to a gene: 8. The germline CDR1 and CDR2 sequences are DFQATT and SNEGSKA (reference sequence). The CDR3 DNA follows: TGCAGTGCTAGAGAGGGGGGGGGTGTGAACACAGATACGCAGTATTTT. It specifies CSAREGGGVNTDTQYF.

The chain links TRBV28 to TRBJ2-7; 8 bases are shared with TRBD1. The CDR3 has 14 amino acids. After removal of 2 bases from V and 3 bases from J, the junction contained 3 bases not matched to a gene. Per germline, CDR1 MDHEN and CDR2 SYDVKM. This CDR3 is CASSLGRGLYEQYF. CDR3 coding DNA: TGTGCCAGCAGTTTAGGCAGGGGGCTCTACGAGCAGTACTTC.

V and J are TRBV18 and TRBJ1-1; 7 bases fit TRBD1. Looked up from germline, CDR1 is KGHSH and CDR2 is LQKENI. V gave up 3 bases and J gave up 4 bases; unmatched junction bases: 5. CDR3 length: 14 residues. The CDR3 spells CASSPDRVATEAFF. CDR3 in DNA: TGTGCCAGCTCACCTGACAGGGTGGCCACTGAAGCTTTCTTT. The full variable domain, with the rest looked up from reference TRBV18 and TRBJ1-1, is NAGVMQNPRHLVRRRGQEARLRCSPMKGHSHVYWYRQLPEEGLKFMVYLQKENIIDESGMPKERFSAEFPKEGPSILRIQQVVRGDSAAYFCASSPDRVATEAFFGQGTRLTVV.

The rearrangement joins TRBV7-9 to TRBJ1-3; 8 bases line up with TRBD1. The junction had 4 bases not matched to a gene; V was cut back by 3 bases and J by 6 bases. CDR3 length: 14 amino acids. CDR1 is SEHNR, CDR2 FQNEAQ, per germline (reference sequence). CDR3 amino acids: CASSFSGGPNTIYF. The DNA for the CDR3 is TGTGCCAGCAGCTTTTCAGGGGGCCCAAACACCATATATTTT.

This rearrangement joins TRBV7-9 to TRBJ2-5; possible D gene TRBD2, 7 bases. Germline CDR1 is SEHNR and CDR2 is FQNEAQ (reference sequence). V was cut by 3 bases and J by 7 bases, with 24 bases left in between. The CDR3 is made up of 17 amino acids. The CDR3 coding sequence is TGTGCCAGCAGCTTGGCCGGGGGGCAGAAGGCCCCTTGGACCCAGTACTTC. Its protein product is CASSLAGGQKAPWTQYF.

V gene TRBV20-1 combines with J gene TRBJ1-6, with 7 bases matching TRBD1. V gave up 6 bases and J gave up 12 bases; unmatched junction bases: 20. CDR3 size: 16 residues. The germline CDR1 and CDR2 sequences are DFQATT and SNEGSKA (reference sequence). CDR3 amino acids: CSAKHRGGADREPLHF. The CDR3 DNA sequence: TGCAGTGCCAAGCACCGAGGGGGCGCGGATCGTGAACCCCTCCACTTT.

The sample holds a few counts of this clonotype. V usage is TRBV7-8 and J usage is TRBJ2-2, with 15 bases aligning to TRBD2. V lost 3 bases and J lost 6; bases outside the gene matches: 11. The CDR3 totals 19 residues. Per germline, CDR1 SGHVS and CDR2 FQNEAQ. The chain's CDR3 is CASSFVGLAGGGYPGELFF. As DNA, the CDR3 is TGTGCCAGCAGCTTCGTGGGACTAGCGGGGGGTGGGTACCCCGGGGAGCTGTTTTTT. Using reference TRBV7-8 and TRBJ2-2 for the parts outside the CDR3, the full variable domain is GAGVSQSPRYKVAKRGQDVALRCDPISGHVSLFWYQQALGQGPEFLTYFQNEAQLDKSGLPSDRFFAERPEGSVSTLKIQRTQQEDSAVYLCASSFVGLAGGGYPGELFFGEGSRLTVL.

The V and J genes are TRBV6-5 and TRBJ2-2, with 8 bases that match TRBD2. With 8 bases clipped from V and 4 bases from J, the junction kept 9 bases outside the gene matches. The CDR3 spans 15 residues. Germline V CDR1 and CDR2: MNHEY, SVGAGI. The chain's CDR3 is CASCTGGPGTGELFF. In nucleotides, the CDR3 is TGTGCCAGCTGCACGGGGGGGCCGGGCACCGGGGAGCTGTTTTTT.

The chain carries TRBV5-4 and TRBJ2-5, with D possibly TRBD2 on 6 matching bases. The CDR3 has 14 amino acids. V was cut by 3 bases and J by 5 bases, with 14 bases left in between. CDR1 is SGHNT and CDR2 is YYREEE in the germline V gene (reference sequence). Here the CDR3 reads CASSWDSGDETQYF. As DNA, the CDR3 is TGTGCCAGCAGCTGGGATTCGGGAGACGAGACCCAGTACTTC.

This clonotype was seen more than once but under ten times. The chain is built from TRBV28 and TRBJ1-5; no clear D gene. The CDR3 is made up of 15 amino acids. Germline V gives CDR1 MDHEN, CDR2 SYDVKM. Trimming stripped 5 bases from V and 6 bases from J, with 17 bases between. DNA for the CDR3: TGTGCCAGCAGTATACAATCCTGGGCCCTTCAGCCCCAGCATTTT. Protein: CASSIQSWALQPQHF.

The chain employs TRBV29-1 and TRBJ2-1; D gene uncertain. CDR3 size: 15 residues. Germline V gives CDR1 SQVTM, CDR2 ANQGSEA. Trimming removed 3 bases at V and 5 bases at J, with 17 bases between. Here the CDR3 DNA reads TGCAGCGTTGAGGCCGGCAGATACAAAGACAATGAGCAGTTCTTC. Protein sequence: CSVEAGRYKDNEQFF.

The CDR3 sequence is CASSLKGSDTQYF. CDR3 coding DNA: TGTGCCAGCAGCTTGAAGGGGTCAGATACGCAGTATTTT. This chain joins TRBV7-9 and TRBJ2-3; D possibly corresponds to TRBD1 (5 bases). Trimming took 3 bases from V and 4 from J, leaving 8 bases between them. The CDR3 covers 13 residues. Looked up from germline, CDR1 is SEHNR and CDR2 is FQNEAQ (reference sequence). Full variable domain (remainder filled in from reference TRBV7-9 and TRBJ2-3): DTGVSQNPRHKITKRGQNVTFRCDPISEHNRLYWYRQTLGQGPEFLTYFQNEAQLEKSRLLSDRFSAERPKGSFSTLEIQRTEQGDSAMYLCASSLKGSDTQYFGPGTRLTVL.